This TCR beta chain appears in the sequencing data of a study of blood T cell repertoires in COVID-19. Study context: T cells, B-cell-depleted T cells, or PBMCs provided the cDNA or gDNA that served as material.

Residents of over 20 US areas, aged roughly 18 to 89 years, made up the participants. Self-reported history from a screening survey and questionnaire set each donor's cohort. Losses at the gene ends were 5 bases for V and 5 bases for J; bases not matched to a gene: 6. The CDR3 covers 14 residues. Germline V gene lookup returns CDR1 GTSNPN and CDR2 SVGIG (reference sequence). Study processing details: The assay estimated nucleated cells by amplifying reference gene primers. The method was immunoSEQ multiplex PCR; TCRdb's version includes in-frame clones alone and lacks a portion of them. The D gene and trimming were derived from the DNA, and the V and J assignments and clone size from that table. Of approximately 220,000 clones listed, roughly nine tenths are singletons.

The sequencing sample was made of PBMCs or T cells enriched from blood (not recorded which). This clonotype originated in a young woman in a cohort exposed to, infected with or recovered from COVID-19 (not recorded which). V gene TRBV30 combines with J gene TRBJ1-5; 10 nucleotides agree with TRBD1. The CDR3, as DNA: TGTGCCTGGGGGACAGGGGCCGCGGATCAGCCCCAGCATTTT. It is translated as CAWGTGAADQPQHF.